These 21 T cell receptor beta chains originate from one sample sequenced in a study of read filtering for tumor transcriptome and immune sequencing. The library was built from roughly 400 ng RNA with molecular barcoded adaptors for alpha/delta and beta/gamma chains. TCRdb reanalysed the reads using MiXCR and keeps one entry per CDR3 protein. The data show around 29,000 distinct CDR3 sequences, around 15% seen once. The sample consisted of a population of CD138-negative cells sorted from bone marrow. These TCRs come from a donor at least 40 years old with multiple myeloma.

This clonotype has ten or more counts. The chain uses TRBV27 and TRBJ1-5; a possible D gene is TRBD1 (5 bases). Per the germline V gene, CDR1 is MNHEY and CDR2 is SMNVEV (reference sequence). CDR3 length: 14 amino acids. Trimming removed 2 bases from V and 4 bases from J, with 9 bases in between. The CDR3 loop reads CASSLQGANQPQHF. CDR3 in DNA: TGTGCCAGCAGTTTACAGGGTGCGAATCAGCCCCAGCATTTT.

This clonotype has only a few counts. The junction does not match germline at one end; this may be a read error. The chain combines TRBV20-1 with TRBJ2-7; D is perhaps TRBD1 or TRBD2 (5 bases each). Germline CDR1 reads DFQATT; CDR2 reads SNEGSKA (reference sequence). The CDR3 has 13 amino acids. CDR3 loop: CSARDGATYEQCF. The DNA for the CDR3 is TGCAGTGCTAGAGACGGGGCTACCTACGAGCAGTGCTTC.

This clonotype has just a few counts. This likely stems from a read error, as it lies one base from a far larger clone. The chain carries TRBV6-6 and TRBJ2-1; weak D call: TRBD2 (5 bases). The CDR3 is 12 residues long. CDR1 MNHNY and CDR2 SVGAGI come from the germline V gene (reference sequence). This CDR3 reads CASSEGLGYEIF. The DNA of the CDR3 is TGTGCCAGCAGCGAAGGACTTGGCTACGAGATCTTC.

This clonotype was observed a few times. One base away lies a much larger clone, so this may be a sequencing read error. V and J are TRBV3-1 and TRBJ2-5, with 7 bases lining up with TRBD1. Germline V gene lookup returns CDR1 LGHDT and CDR2 YNNKEL (reference sequence). The CDR3 sequence is 14 residues long. In DNA form, the CDR3 reads TGTGCCAGCAGCCGAGGGACAGCCCAAGAGGCCCAGTACTTC. Translation gives CASSRGTAQEAQYF.

This clonotype was seen at least ten times. A read error is likely, as this CDR3 ends without the conserved phenylalanine or tryptophan. The DNA is left out, because the CDR3 cannot be placed on it with certainty; the CDR3 is given as TCRdb lists it. The gene calls are TRBV6-5 and TRBJ1-1. The germline V gene has CDR1 MNHEY and CDR2 SVGAGI. The CDR3 sequence runs 13 residues, both termini included. CDR3 residues: CASSSGTRGSKAL.

This clonotype was counted many times. J is TRBJ1-4 and V is TRBV7-2, with 8 nucleotides matching TRBD1. CDR3 length: 14 residues. Germline V gene sequence: CDR1 SGHTA, CDR2 FQGNSA. With 1 base clipped from V and 8 bases from J, the junction kept 3 bases outside the gene matches. The CDR3 is CASSLDTGGEKLFF. As DNA, the CDR3 is TGTGCCAGCAGCTTAGACACAGGGGGGGAAAAACTGTTTTTT.

This clonotype was seen a handful of times. V and J are TRBV12-3 or TRBV12-4 and TRBJ2-5; perhaps TRBD1 as D (6 bases). The CDR3 is made up of 15 amino acids. Trimming shortened V by 5 bases and J by 2 bases, and 15 bases separated the two germline ends. CDR3 in amino acids: CASSLRPRGQETQYF. The CDR3 nucleotides are TGTGCCAGCAGTCTTAGACCCAGGGGACAAGAGACCCAGTACTTC.

This clonotype was picked up many times. The rearrangement links TRBV10-2 to TRBJ1-5; 8 bases line up with TRBD1. V shed 9 bases, J shed 3 bases, and the junction held 7 bases outside the gene matches. This CDR3 spans 14 amino acids. The germline V gene encodes CDR1 WSHSY and CDR2 SAAADI. The CDR3 DNA reads TGCGCCAGACCCGACAGGGGATTCAATCAGCCCCAGCATTTT. This codes for CARPDRGFNQPQHF.

This clonotype was seen ten or more times. The rearrangement uses TRBV29-1 and TRBJ2-1; 7 positions match TRBD1. The junction had 5 bases not matched to a gene; V was cut back by 4 bases and J by 5 bases. The CDR3 consists of 13 residues. CDR1 and CDR2 (germline): SQVTM, ANQGSEA. The CDR3 reads CSVARQGDNEQFF. The CDR3 bases are TGCAGCGTTGCCCGACAGGGAGACAATGAGCAGTTCTTC.

This clonotype appeared many times. The V gene is TRBV28, the J gene TRBJ2-2; no firm D call. The CDR3 is made up of 15 amino acids. V lost 2 bases and J 2 bases, leaving 9 bases between the germline ends. Germline V lookup: CDR1 MDHEN, CDR2 SYDVKM. CDR3 protein: CASSLTQTNTGELFF. DNA for the CDR3: TGTGCCAGCAGTTTAACCCAGACTAACACCGGGGAGCTGTTTTTT.

The sample holds many counts of this clonotype. This chain links TRBV6-6 with TRBJ2-7; 7 bases agree with TRBD2. Germline V gene data show CDR1 as MNHNY and CDR2 as SVGAGI (reference sequence). The CDR3 is made up of 14 amino acids. The trim removed 6 bases at V and 2 bases at J, leaving 7 bases unmatched. As DNA, the CDR3 is TGTGCCAGCAGACCTGGCGGGAGCACCTACGAGCAGTACTTC. It specifies CASRPGGSTYEQYF.

This chain joins TRBV10-2 and TRBJ2-3, with D perhaps TRBD2 (6 bases). V shed 3 bases and J shed 1 base, with 11 bases lying between them. The V gene's germline CDR1 is WSHSY and CDR2 SAAADI. The CDR3 is 15 amino acids. CDR3 amino acids: CASSDWGEGTDTQYF. The CDR3 region has the DNA TGCGCCAGCAGTGATTGGGGGGAGGGCACAGATACGCAGTATTTT.

On this clonotype: A read error is likely here: a far larger clone is one base away. The J gene is TRBJ1-4, the V gene TRBV6-5; TRBD1 aligns across 10 bases. The CDR3 is 15 residues long. Germline V CDR1 and CDR2: MNHEY, SVGAGI. The CDR3 loop is CACSPDRGRNEKLFF. The DNA of the CDR3 is TGTGCCTGCAGTCCCGACAGGGGGCGGAATGAAAAACTGTTTTTT.

This clonotype appeared many times. The chain links TRBV10-3 to TRBJ2-2; 12 nucleotides match TRBD1. J gave up 2 bases and V 7 bases, and 2 bases lay outside the gene matches. Per the germline V gene, CDR1 is ENHRY and CDR2 is SYGVKD. The CDR3 length is 15 residues. CDR3 bases: TGTGCCATCACTGGGACAGGGGGCAACACCGGGGAGCTGTTTTTT. It is translated as CAITGTGGNTGELFF.

At least ten counts were recorded for this clonotype. V usage is TRBV12-5 and J usage is TRBJ1-2, with D possibly being TRBD1 (5 bases). CDR1 LGHNT and CDR2 FRNRAP come from the germline V gene. The CDR3 has 15 residues. The germline V and J ends were trimmed by 1 base and 3 bases, with 12 bases remaining between them. This CDR3 is CASGLEGQSDYGYTF. DNA for the CDR3: TGTGCTAGTGGTTTGGAAGGACAATCGGACTATGGCTACACCTTC.

To note about this clonotype: This likely stems from a read error, as it lies one base from a far larger clone. This chain uses TRBV7-9 with TRBJ2-1; D remains unclear. The CDR3 has 13 residues. Trimming pared 1 base from V and 11 bases from J, leaving 12 bases between. Germline loops: CDR1 SEHNR, CDR2 FQNEAQ (reference sequence). DNA of the CDR3: TGTGCCAGCAGCTTAGACCTCCAGCGTAAGCAGTTCTTC. Translating gives CASSLDLQRKQFF.

This clonotype was recorded at least ten times. The rearrangement uses TRBV19 and TRBJ2-1; no clear D. The V end lost 9 bases, the J end lost 4 bases, and 13 bases lay between the germline ends. The CDR3 covers 13 residues. Germline V lookup: CDR1 LNHDA, CDR2 SQIVND (reference sequence). The CDR3 loop reads CASSDGDYNEQFF. In DNA, the CDR3 is TGTGCCAGCTCCGACGGAGATTACAATGAGCAGTTCTTC.

This clonotype has a handful of counts. Just one base apart from a much larger clone, this may be a read error. This chain joins TRBV11-3 and TRBJ2-1, with D tentatively TRBD2 (6 bases). CDR1 SGHNT and CDR2 YENEEA come from the germline V gene. The CDR3 spans 14 residues. This CDR3 reads CASSQLRGYNGQFF. CDR3 DNA: TGTGCCAGCAGCCAGTTACGGGGGTACAATGGGCAGTTCTTC.

This clonotype was counted many times. The chain couples TRBV3-1 to TRBJ1-2; TRBD1 matches 9 bases. Germline CDR1 reads LGHDT; CDR2 reads YNNKEL (reference sequence). J was trimmed by 5 bases and V by 3 bases; bases with no gene match: 4. CDR3 length equals 14 residues. The CDR3 spells CASSHEDRGYGYTF. CDR3 in DNA: TGTGCCAGCAGCCACGAGGACAGGGGATATGGCTACACCTTC.

This clonotype was seen a handful of times. The junction differs from germline at one of its ends, possibly a read error. V and J are TRBV20-1 and TRBJ1-2, with D possibly TRBD1 on 5 matching bases. CDR1 is DFQATT, CDR2 SNEGSKA, per germline (reference sequence). This CDR3 has 17 amino acids. In DNA form, the CDR3 reads TGCAGTGCTAGAGAAAGCTGGAGGGGCCTAGAGGGCTATGGTTACACCTTC. Its translation: CSARESWRGLEGYGYTF.

This clonotype has at least ten counts. J is TRBJ2-3 and V is TRBV11-2, with 14 nucleotides matching TRBD2. Losses at the gene ends were 5 bases for V and 1 base for J; bases not matched to a gene: 8. The CDR3 runs to 18 residues. CDR1 SGHAT and CDR2 FQNNGV come from the germline V gene. CDR3 sequence (DNA): TGTGCCAGCAGCCTAAGACTAGCGGGAGGGCCCGGCACAGATACGCAGTATTTT. Protein: CASSLRLAGGPGTDTQYF.